This section outlines one T cell receptor beta chain sequence together with its context. The data belong to a study of T cells after posttransplantation cyclophosphamide. Profiling relied on immunoSEQ multiplex PCR, and the TCRdb table lists in-frame clones only, not all of them. The sample holds about 42,000 clones, less than 95% seen once. A marrow graft followed busulfan-fludarabine conditioning, with cyclophosphamide on days +3 and +4. The CDR3 loop spans 13 amino acids. Germline assignment: CDR1 SNHLY and CDR2 FYNNEI. V was cut by 7 bases and J by 1 base, with 8 bases left in between. The sequence was collected from a male patient aged 55 to 69 who received an allogeneic stem cell transplant from a related donor and was CMV-positive. Some of the T cells might come from the graft donor. Sequencing used PBMCs, obtained just over 60 days after allogeneic stem cell transplant with posttransplant cyclophosphamide. This sequence joins TRBV2 and TRBJ1-3; D is perhaps TRBD1 (6 bases). The CDR3 spells CASTGTSGNTIYF. The CDR3 DNA sequence: TGTGCCAGCACCGGGACATCTGGAAACACCATATATTTT.